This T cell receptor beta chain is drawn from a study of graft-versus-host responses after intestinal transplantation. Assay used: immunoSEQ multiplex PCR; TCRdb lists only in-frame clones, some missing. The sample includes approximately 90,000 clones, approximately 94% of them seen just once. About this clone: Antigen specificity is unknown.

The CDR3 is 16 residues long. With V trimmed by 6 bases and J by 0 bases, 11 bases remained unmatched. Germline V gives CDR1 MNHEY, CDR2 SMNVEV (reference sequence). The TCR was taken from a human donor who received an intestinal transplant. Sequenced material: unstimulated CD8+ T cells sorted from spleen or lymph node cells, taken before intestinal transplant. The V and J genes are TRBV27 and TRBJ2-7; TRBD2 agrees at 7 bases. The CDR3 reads CASRLSGGSSSYEQYF. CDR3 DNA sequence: TGTGCCAGCAGACTTTCGGGCGGGAGTAGCTCCTACGAGCAGTACTTC.